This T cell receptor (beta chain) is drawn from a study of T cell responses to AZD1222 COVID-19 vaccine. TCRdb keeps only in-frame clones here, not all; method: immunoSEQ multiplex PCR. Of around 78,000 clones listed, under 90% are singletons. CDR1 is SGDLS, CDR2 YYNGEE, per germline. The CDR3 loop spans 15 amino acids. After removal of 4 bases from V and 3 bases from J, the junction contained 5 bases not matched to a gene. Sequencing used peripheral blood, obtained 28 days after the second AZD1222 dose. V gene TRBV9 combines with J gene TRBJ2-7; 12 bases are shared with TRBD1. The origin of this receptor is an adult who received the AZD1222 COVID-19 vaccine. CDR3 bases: TGTGCCAGCAGCCCCCGGGACAGGGGGCACTACGAGCAGTACTTC. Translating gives CASSPRDRGHYEQYF.